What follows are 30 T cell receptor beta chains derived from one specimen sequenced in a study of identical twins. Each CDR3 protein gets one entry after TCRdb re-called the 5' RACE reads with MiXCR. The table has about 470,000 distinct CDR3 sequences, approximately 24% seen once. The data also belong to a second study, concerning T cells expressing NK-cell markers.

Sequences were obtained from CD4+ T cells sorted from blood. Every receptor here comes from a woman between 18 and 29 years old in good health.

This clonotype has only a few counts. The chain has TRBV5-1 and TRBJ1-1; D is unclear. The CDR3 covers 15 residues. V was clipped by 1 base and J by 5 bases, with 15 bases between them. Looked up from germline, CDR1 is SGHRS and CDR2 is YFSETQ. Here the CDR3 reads CASSLRAAGLTEAFF. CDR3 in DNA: TGCGCCAGCAGCTTGAGGGCAGCTGGGTTGACTGAAGCTTTCTTT.

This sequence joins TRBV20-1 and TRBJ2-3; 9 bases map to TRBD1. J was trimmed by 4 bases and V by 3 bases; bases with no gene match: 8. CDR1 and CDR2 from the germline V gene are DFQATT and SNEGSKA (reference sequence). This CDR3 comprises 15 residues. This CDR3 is CSASYGTGIADTQYF. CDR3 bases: TGCAGTGCTAGTTATGGGACAGGGATTGCAGATACGCAGTATTTT.

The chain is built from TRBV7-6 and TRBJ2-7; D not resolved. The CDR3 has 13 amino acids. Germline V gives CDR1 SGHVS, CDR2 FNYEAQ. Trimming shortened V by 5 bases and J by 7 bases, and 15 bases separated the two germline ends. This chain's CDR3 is CASSRVGLGEQYF. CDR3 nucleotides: TGTGCCAGCAGCCGGGTGGGCCTGGGAGAGCAGTACTTC.

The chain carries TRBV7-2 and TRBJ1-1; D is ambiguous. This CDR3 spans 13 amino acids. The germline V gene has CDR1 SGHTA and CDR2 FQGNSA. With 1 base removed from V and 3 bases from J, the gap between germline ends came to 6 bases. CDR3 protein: CASSLEPDTEAFF. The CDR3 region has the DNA TGTGCCAGCAGCTTAGAACCCGACACTGAAGCTTTCTTT.

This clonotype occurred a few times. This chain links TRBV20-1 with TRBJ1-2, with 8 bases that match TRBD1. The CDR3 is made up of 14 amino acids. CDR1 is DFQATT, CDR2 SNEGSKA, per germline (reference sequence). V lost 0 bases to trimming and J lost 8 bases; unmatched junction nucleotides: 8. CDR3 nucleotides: TGCAGTGCTAGAGATCCGGACAGGGCCGGCGGCTACACCTTC. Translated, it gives CSARDPDRAGGYTF.

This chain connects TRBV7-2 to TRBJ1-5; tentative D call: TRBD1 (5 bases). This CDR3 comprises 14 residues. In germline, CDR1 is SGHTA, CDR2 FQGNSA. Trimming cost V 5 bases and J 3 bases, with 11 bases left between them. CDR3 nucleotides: TGTGCCAGCAGCATGCAGGGCATCAATCAGCCCCAGCATTTT. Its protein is CASSMQGINQPQHF.

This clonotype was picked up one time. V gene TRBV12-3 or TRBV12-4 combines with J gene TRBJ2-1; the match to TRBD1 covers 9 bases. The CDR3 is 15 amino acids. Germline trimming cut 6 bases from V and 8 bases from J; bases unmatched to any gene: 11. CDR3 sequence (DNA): TGTGCCAGCAGGGGGACCGGGACAGGGTTCGATGAGCAGTTCTTC. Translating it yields CASRGTGTGFDEQFF.

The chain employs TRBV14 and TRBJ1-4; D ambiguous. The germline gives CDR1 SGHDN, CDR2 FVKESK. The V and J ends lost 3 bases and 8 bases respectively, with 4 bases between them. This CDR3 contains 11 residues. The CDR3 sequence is CASSHAEKLFF. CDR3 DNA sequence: TGTGCCAGCAGCCATGCAGAAAAACTGTTTTTT.

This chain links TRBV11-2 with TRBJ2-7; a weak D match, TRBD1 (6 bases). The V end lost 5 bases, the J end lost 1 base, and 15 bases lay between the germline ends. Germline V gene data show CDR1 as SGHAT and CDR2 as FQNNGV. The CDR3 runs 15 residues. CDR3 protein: CASSLTTGLSYEQYF. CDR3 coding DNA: TGTGCCAGCAGCCTAACGACAGGATTATCCTACGAGCAGTACTTC.

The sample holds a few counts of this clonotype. The CDR3 sequence is CASSIALGETQYF. Here the CDR3 DNA reads TGTGCCAGCAGCATAGCGCTCGGGGAGACCCAGTACTTC. This rearrangement joins TRBV5-5 to TRBJ2-5; D is possibly TRBD2 (5 bases). Germline loops: CDR1 SGHKS, CDR2 YYEKEE (reference sequence). CDR3 length: 13 residues. The V gene lost 4 bases and the J gene lost 5 bases, with 12 bases spanning the gap.

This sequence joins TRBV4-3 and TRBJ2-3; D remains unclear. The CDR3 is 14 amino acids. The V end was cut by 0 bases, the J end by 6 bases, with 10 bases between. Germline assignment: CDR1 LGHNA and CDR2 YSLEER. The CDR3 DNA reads TGCGCCAGCAGCCAAGAATTACTGACGGATACGCAGTATTTT. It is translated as CASSQELLTDTQYF.

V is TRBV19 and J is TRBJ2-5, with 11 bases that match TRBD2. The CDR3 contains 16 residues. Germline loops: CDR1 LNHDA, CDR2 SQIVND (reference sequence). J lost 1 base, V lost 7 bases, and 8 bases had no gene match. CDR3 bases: TGTGCCAGTACCGAAGGACTAGCGGGTATCCAAGAGACCCAGTACTTC. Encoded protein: CASTEGLAGIQETQYF.

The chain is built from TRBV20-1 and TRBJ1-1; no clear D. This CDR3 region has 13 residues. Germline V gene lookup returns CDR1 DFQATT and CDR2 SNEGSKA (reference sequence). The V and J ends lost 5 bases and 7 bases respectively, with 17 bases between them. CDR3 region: CSAPTGYLGEAFF. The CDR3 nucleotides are TGCAGTGCTCCCACGGGGTACTTGGGTGAAGCTTTCTTT.

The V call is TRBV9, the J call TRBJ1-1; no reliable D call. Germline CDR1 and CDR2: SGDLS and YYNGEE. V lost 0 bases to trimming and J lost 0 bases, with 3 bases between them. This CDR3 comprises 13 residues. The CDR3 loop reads CASSVVVNTEAFF. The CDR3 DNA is TGTGCCAGCAGCGTAGTTGTGAACACTGAAGCTTTCTTT. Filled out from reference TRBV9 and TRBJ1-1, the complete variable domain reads DSGVTQTPKHLITATGQRVTLRCSPRSGDLSVYWYQQSLDQGLQFLIQYYNGEERAKGNILERFSAQQFPDLHSELNLSSLELGDSALYFCASSVVVNTEAFFGQGTRLTVV.

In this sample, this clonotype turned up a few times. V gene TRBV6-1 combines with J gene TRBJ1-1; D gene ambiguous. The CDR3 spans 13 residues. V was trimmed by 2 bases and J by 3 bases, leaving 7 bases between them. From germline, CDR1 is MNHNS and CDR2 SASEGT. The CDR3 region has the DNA TGTGCCAGCAGTGAAAACGGATACACTGAAGCTTTCTTT. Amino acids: CASSENGYTEAFF.

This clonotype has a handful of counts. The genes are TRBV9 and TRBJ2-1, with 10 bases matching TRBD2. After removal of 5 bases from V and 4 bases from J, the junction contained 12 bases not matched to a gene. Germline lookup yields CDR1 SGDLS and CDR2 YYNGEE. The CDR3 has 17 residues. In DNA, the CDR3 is TGTGCCAGCAGTAGAGGGGTAGCGGGAGGCTATTACAATGAGCAGTTCTTC. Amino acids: CASSRGVAGGYYNEQFF.

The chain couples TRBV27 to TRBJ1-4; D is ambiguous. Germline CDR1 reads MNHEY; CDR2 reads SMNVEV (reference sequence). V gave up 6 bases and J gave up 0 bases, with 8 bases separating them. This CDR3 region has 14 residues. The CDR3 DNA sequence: TGTGCCAGCAGATTCAGTCCAACTAATGAAAAACTGTTTTTT. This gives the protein CASRFSPTNEKLFF.

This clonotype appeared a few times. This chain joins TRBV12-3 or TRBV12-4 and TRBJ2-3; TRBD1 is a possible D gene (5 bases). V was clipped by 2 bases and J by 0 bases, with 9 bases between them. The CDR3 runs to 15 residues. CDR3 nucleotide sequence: TGTGCCAGCAGTTTATCCCCAGGGAGCACAGATACGCAGTATTTT. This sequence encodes CASSLSPGSTDTQYF.

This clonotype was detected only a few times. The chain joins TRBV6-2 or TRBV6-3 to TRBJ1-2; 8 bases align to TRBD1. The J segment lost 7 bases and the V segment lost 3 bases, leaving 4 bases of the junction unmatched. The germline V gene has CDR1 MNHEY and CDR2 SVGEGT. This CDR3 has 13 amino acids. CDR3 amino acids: CASSYWTGSGYTF. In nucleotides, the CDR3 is TGTGCCAGCAGTTATTGGACAGGGTCTGGCTACACCTTC.

The CDR3 region has the DNA TGTGCCAGCAGCCCTGCCGGGGGCACCTACGAGCAGTACTTC. Translation: CASSPAGGTYEQYF. The J gene is TRBJ2-7, the V gene TRBV7-9, with D perhaps being TRBD1 or TRBD2 (6 bases each). V lost 5 bases, J lost 2 bases, and 13 bases lay in between. Germline-derived CDR1 and CDR2 are SEHNR and FQNEAQ (reference sequence). CDR3 size: 14 residues.

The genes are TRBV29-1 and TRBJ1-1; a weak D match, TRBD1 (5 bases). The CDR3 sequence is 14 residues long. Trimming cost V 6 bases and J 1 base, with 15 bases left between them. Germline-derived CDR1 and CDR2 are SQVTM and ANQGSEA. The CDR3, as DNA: TGCAGCGTCCTACCTGCGGGGGAGAACACTGAAGCTTTCTTT. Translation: CSVLPAGENTEAFF.

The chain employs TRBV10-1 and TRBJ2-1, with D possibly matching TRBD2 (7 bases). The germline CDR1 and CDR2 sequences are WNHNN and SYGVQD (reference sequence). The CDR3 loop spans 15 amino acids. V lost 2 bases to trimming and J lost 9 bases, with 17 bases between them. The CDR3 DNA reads TGCGCCAGCAGTGAGGAATTGGGGGGGGCGAGTGAGCAGTTCTTC. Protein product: CASSEELGGASEQFF.

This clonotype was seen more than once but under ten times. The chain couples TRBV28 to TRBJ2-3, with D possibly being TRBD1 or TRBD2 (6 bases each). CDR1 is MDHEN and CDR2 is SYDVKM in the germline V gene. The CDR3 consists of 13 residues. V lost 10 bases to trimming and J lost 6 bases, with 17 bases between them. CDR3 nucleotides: TGTGCCACCATAAAGGGGGGTGTCGATACGCAGTATTTT. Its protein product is CATIKGGVDTQYF.

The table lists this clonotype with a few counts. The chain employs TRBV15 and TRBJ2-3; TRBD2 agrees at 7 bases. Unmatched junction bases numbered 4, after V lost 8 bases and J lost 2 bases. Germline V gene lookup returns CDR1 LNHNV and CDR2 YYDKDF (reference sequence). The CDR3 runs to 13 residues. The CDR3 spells CATGTISTDTQYF. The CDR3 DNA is TGTGCCACCGGGACTATTTCCACAGATACGCAGTATTTT.

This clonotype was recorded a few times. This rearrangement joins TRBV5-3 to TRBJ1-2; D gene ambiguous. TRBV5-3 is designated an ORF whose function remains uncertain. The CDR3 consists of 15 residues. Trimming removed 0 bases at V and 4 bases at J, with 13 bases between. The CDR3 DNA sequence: TGTGCCAGAAGCTTGGGACTCTCATGCGGCTATGGCTACACCTTC. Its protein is CARSLGLSCGYGYTF.

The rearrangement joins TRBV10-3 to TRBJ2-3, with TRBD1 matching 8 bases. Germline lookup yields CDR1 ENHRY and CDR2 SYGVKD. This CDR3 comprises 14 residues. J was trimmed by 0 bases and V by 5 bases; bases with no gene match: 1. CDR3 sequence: CAISTGGSTDTQYF. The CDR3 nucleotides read TGTGCCATCAGTACAGGGGGGAGCACAGATACGCAGTATTTT.

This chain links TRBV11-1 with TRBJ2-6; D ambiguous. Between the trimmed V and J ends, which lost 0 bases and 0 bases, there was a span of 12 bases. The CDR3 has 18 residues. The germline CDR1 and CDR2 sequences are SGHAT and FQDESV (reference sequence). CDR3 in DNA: TGTGCCAGCAGCTTAGCGCTAATGTCAGGCTCTGGGGCCAACGTCCTGACTTTC. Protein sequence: CASSLALMSGSGANVLTF.

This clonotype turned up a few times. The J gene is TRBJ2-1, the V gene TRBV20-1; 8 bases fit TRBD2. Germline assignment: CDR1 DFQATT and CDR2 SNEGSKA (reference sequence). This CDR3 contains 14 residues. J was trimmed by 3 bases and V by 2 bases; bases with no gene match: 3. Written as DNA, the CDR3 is TGCAGTGCTAGACTAGCGGGTGACTACAATGAGCAGTTCTTC. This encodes CSARLAGDYNEQFF.

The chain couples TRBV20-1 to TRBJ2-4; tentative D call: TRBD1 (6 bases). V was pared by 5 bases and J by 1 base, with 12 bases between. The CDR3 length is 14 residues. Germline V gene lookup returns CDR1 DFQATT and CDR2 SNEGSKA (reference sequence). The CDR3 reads CSASDRLAKNIQYF. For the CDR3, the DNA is TGCAGTGCTTCCGACAGGCTGGCCAAAAACATTCAGTACTTC.

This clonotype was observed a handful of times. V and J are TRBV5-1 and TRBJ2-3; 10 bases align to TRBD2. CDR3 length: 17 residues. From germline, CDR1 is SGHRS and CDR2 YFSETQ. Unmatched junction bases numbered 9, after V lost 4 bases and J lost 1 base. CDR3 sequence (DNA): TGCGCCAGCAGCCCCGAACTAGCGGGAAGCCGCACAGATACGCAGTATTTT. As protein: CASSPELAGSRTDTQYF.